This TCR beta chain was observed in a study of response to subunit inactivated influenza vaccine. TCRdb itself ran the RT-PCR reads through MiXCR, one entry per CDR3 protein. Of hundreds of thousands of distinct CDR3 sequences in the sample, 11% were seen once. The same specimen was also included in a second study, on T cells expressing NK-cell markers. In that study: UMI-tagged 5'RACE template switching yielded the TCR beta cDNA. These clonotypes additionally ranked first within the CD3+CD56-NKG2C+ fraction of several donors.

The sequence was collected from a man between 50 and 59 years old who received an inactivated influenza vaccine. The sample consisted of PBMCs from blood, taken on the day of vaccination.

CDR3 nucleotide sequence: TGCAGTGCTAGAGGCTCGACAGGGATCACTGAAGCTTTCTTT. Protein product: CSARGSTGITEAFF. The rearrangement uses TRBV20-1 and TRBJ1-1; 7 bases fit TRBD1. CDR1 and CDR2 from the germline V gene are DFQATT and SNEGSKA (reference sequence). The CDR3 loop spans 14 amino acids. The ends lost 1 base at V and 4 bases at J; junction bases unmatched: 6.